Following are 30 T cell receptor beta chains from one sample sequenced in a study of blood T cell repertoires in COVID-19. This table comes from immunoSEQ multiplex PCR, and its TCRdb copy is limited to in-frame clones, with some not included. Of over 200,000 clones detected, approximately 85% appear once; the ten largest clones hold approximately 8%. The sequenced sample consisted of peripheral blood. These receptor sequences come from a woman aged 50 to 60 with active or convalescent COVID-19.

V and J are TRBV5-8 and TRBJ1-2; D gene unclear. This CDR3 is 14 amino acids long. Germline V gene lookup returns CDR1 SGHTS and CDR2 YDEGEE. The germline V and J ends were trimmed by 1 base and 5 bases, with 12 bases remaining between them. This CDR3 reads CASSLKTGGYGYTF. CDR3 DNA: TGTGCCAGCAGCTTGAAGACGGGAGGGTATGGCTACACCTTC. Full variable domain (remainder filled in from reference TRBV5-8 and TRBJ1-2): EAGVTQSPTHLIKTRGQQATLRCSPISGHTSVYWYQQALGLGLQFLLWYDEGEERNRGNFPPRFSGRQFPNYSSELNVNALELEDSALYLCASSLKTGGYGYTFGSGTRLTVV.

This clone was seen ten or more times. The chain recombines TRBV19 with TRBJ1-4; D is undetermined. Germline CDR1 reads LNHDA; CDR2 reads SQIVND (reference sequence). The CDR3 totals 15 residues. Trimming stripped 8 bases from V and 0 bases from J, with 13 bases between. The DNA of the CDR3 is TGTGCCAGTGGCCTCGGCGGCTCAACTAATGAAAAACTGTTTTTT. Encoded protein: CASGLGGSTNEKLFF. Full variable domain (missing parts from reference TRBV19 and TRBJ1-4): DGGITQSPKYLFRKEGQNVTLSCEQNLNHDAMYWYRQDPGQGLRLIYYSQIVNDFQKGDIAEGYSVSREKKESFPLTVTSAQKNPTAFYLCASGLGGSTNEKLFFGSGTQLSVL.

CDR3 loop: CASSQVQGGLYNEQFF. In DNA form, the CDR3 reads TGTGCCAGCAGCCAAGTCCAGGGAGGGCTCTACAATGAGCAGTTCTTC. This sequence joins TRBV4-2 and TRBJ2-1; 7 bases agree with TRBD2. CDR3 length: 16 residues. CDR1 is LGHNA and CDR2 is YNFKEQ in the germline V gene. The ends lost 1 base at V and 3 bases at J; junction bases unmatched: 6.

The V call is TRBV5-1, the J call TRBJ1-4; no reliable D call. The V gene's germline CDR1 is SGHRS and CDR2 YFSETQ. The V gene lost 4 bases and the J gene lost 0 bases, with 7 bases spanning the gap. The CDR3 sequence is 14 residues long. DNA of the CDR3: TGCGCCAGCAGCGAGGTCCCAACTAATGAAAAACTGTTTTTT. Encoded protein: CASSEVPTNEKLFF.

The chain couples TRBV24-1 to TRBJ2-3; 11 nucleotides agree with TRBD2. Trimming removed 3 bases from V and 4 bases from J; junction bases left unmatched: 8. The CDR3 covers 17 residues. Germline CDR1 KGHDR, CDR2 SFDVKD. CDR3 nucleotides: TGTGCCACCAGTGATCCATTGGGACTAGCGGCGGCAGATACGCAGTATTTT. It yields the protein CATSDPLGLAAADTQYF.

The chain carries TRBV7-9 and TRBJ2-1; 9 bases line up with TRBD2. Trimming removed 6 bases from V and 5 bases from J; junction bases left unmatched: 17. The V gene's germline CDR1 is SEHNR and CDR2 FQNEAQ (reference sequence). The CDR3 is 18 residues long. The CDR3 bases are TGTGCCAGCAGGCGCGGGGGCGGTCGACTAGCGGACCACAATGAGCAGTTCTTC. This sequence encodes CASRRGGGRLADHNEQFF.

The V call is TRBV28, the J call TRBJ1-2; 7 positions agree with TRBD1. Trimming at V came to 7 bases and at J to 7 bases, leaving 15 bases not matched to a gene. Germline assignment: CDR1 MDHEN and CDR2 SYDVKM. The CDR3 contains 15 residues. The DNA of the CDR3 is TGTGCCAGCACTCCTACTAACAGGGGCTTTGGTGGCTACACCTTC. Translated: CASTPTNRGFGGYTF.

V usage is TRBV5-1 and J usage is TRBJ1-2, with 12 bases fitting TRBD1. Trimming removed 4 bases from V and 2 bases from J; junction bases left unmatched: 6. The length of the CDR3 is 16 residues. Germline CDR1 reads SGHRS; CDR2 reads YFSETQ. As DNA, the CDR3 is TGCGCCAGCAGCCCGGGACAGGGGGCTAGGAACTATGGCTACACCTTC. Its translation: CASSPGQGARNYGYTF. Full variable domain (missing parts from reference TRBV5-1 and TRBJ1-2): KAGVTQTPRYLIKTRGQQVTLSCSPISGHRSVSWYQQTPGQGLQFLFEYFSETQRNKGNFPGRFSGRQFSNSRSEMNVSTLELGDSALYLCASSPGQGARNYGYTFGSGTRLTVV.

The sample holds a few counts of this clone. The genes are TRBV5-1 and TRBJ2-7, with D unresolved. Trimming removed 2 bases at V and 3 bases at J, with 18 bases between. The CDR3 length is 16 residues. CDR1 and CDR2 from the germline V gene are SGHRS and YFSETQ. The CDR3 region has the DNA TGCGCCAGCAGCTTAAATTCGGCCAGGCATCTCTACGAGCAGTACGTC. Translating it yields CASSLNSARHLYEQYV.

The rearrangement joins TRBV28 to TRBJ2-3, with 7 bases fitting TRBD1. Germline V lookup: CDR1 MDHEN, CDR2 SYDVKM. The CDR3 has 12 residues. V dropped 5 bases and J dropped 6; count of bases not matched to a gene: 2. The CDR3 DNA is TGTGCCAGCAGTCCCAGGGGGGATACGCAGTATTTT. Residues: CASSPRGDTQYF.

This clone was detected only a few times. The chain has TRBV10-3 and TRBJ1-5, with TRBD1 as a possible D gene (6 bases). Germline lookup yields CDR1 ENHRY and CDR2 SYGVKD. Trimming cost V 8 bases and J 2 bases, with 13 bases left between them. This CDR3 region has 14 residues. CDR3 sequence reads: CAISGGQGNQPQHF. The CDR3 DNA is TGTGCCATCTCCGGGGGGCAGGGCAATCAGCCCCAGCATTTT.

J is TRBJ1-6 and V is TRBV2, with D unresolved. The germline V gene encodes CDR1 SNHLY and CDR2 FYNNEI. V was pared by 9 bases and J by 6 bases, with 15 bases between. CDR3 length: 14 residues. The CDR3 loop reads CARRLWEGNSPLHF. The DNA of the CDR3 is TGTGCCAGACGTCTTTGGGAGGGTAATTCACCCCTCCACTTT.

The V gene is TRBV6-5, the J gene TRBJ1-2; 7 nucleotides agree with TRBD1. The CDR3 extends over 14 amino acids. With V trimmed by 4 bases and J by 8 bases, 10 bases remained unmatched. The germline gives CDR1 MNHEY, CDR2 SVGAGI. The CDR3 DNA is TGTGCCAGCAGTTCACCGGACAGGCTGGGAGGCTACACCTTC. It is translated as CASSSPDRLGGYTF.

About this clone itself: At one end the junction does not follow the germline gene, possibly because of a read error. The chain combines TRBV20-1 with TRBJ2-1, with D possibly TRBD1 on 6 matching bases. Germline lookup yields CDR1 DFQATT and CDR2 SNEGSKA (reference sequence). This CDR3 spans 14 amino acids. CDR3 bases: TGCAGTCCTAGTGGAGGAACAGGGATCAATGAGCAGTTCTTC. Translation: CSPSGGTGINEQFF.

In its sample, this clone was seen a few times. The chain carries TRBV5-4 and TRBJ1-1, with TRBD1 matching over 7 bases. The CDR3 contains 16 residues. The ends lost 5 bases at V and 3 bases at J; junction bases unmatched: 13. The germline CDR1 and CDR2 sequences are SGHNT and YYREEE (reference sequence). CDR3 nucleotide sequence: TGTGCCAGCAGGCCGAAAGCAGGGGGACGTGACACTGAAGCTTTCTTT. Its protein product is CASRPKAGGRDTEAFF.

The chain employs TRBV11-3 and TRBJ2-7; tentative D call: TRBD1 (5 bases). Germline V gene lookup returns CDR1 SGHNT and CDR2 YENEEA. V was pared by 3 bases and J by 5 bases, with 17 bases between. The CDR3 consists of 15 residues. CDR3 amino acids: CASSFGAGPTDEQYF. CDR3 in DNA: TGTGCCAGCAGCTTTGGGGCAGGGCCGACAGACGAGCAGTACTTC.

The chain uses TRBV19 and TRBJ2-1; 8 bases are a match to TRBD1. Per the germline V gene, CDR1 is LNHDA and CDR2 is SQIVND (reference sequence). V shed 5 bases, J shed 0 bases, and the junction held 15 bases outside the gene matches. CDR3 length: 19 amino acids. The chain's CDR3 is CASSGDRGFSYVSYNEQFF. DNA for the CDR3: TGTGCCAGTAGTGGTGACAGGGGTTTTAGTTACGTCTCCTACAATGAGCAGTTCTTC.

This rearrangement joins TRBV5-1 to TRBJ1-2, with D unclear. V shed 0 bases and J shed 8 bases, with 14 bases lying between them. The germline gives CDR1 SGHRS, CDR2 YFSETQ. The CDR3 is 14 amino acids. CDR3: CASSLGPGSRGYTF. CDR3 DNA: TGCGCCAGCAGCTTGGGCCCGGGGAGTAGGGGCTACACCTTC.

The genes are TRBV24-1 and TRBJ1-6, with TRBD1 matching 8 bases. Losses at the gene ends were 4 bases for V and 6 bases for J; bases not matched to a gene: 4. The V gene's germline CDR1 is KGHDR and CDR2 SFDVKD. This CDR3 spans 15 amino acids. The CDR3, as DNA: TGTGCCACCAGTGAAGGACAGGGTTTTAATTCACCCCTCCACTTT. Protein: CATSEGQGFNSPLHF.

This clone was detected a few times. The chain has TRBV12-3 or TRBV12-4 and TRBJ1-1, with 7 bases matching TRBD1. The junction had 5 bases not matched to a gene; V was cut back by 6 bases and J by 4 bases. The CDR3 sequence is 13 residues long. The chain's CDR3 is CASSLRTGTEAFF. In nucleotides, the CDR3 is TGTGCCAGCAGCCTAAGGACAGGCACTGAAGCTTTCTTT.

For this clone: This specimen includes other DNA sequences encoding the same CDR3. V is TRBV12-3 or TRBV12-4 and J is TRBJ1-2, with D tentatively TRBD1 (6 bases). The V end was cut by 6 bases, the J end by 4 bases, with 9 bases between. The CDR3 length is 12 residues. The CDR3 sequence: CASSRGAYGYTF. DNA for the CDR3: TGTGCCAGCAGCCGGGGGGCCTATGGCTACACCTTC.

This chain links TRBV9 with TRBJ2-3; D call uncertain. Trimming stripped 3 bases from V and 0 bases from J, with 2 bases between. The CDR3 sequence is 12 residues long. Germline V gene data show CDR1 as SGDLS and CDR2 as YYNGEE. CDR3 coding DNA: TGTGCCAGCAGCGCTAGCACAGATACGCAGTATTTT. Its translation is CASSASTDTQYF.

The chain links TRBV7-8 to TRBJ1-2; 9 bases match TRBD1. CDR1 and CDR2 from the germline V gene are SGHVS and FQNEAQ. V was clipped by 2 bases and J by 4 bases; unmatched bases: 8. This CDR3 is built from 16 residues. CDR3 region: CASSLPPRDRAYGYTF. In DNA form, the CDR3 reads TGTGCCAGCAGCTTACCTCCCCGGGACAGGGCCTATGGCTACACCTTC.

The chain has TRBV5-1 and TRBJ1-2, with 9 bases identical to TRBD1. Germline assignment: CDR1 SGHRS and CDR2 YFSETQ. J was trimmed by 7 bases and V by 4 bases; bases with no gene match: 8. This CDR3 has 14 amino acids. The CDR3 region has the DNA TGCGCCAGCAGCATTACAGGGGGCCCTCCTGGCTACACCTTC. Its protein product is CASSITGGPPGYTF.

The chain uses TRBV29-1 and TRBJ2-7; TRBD1 might be the D (6 bases). The CDR3 totals 14 residues. The germline V gene has CDR1 SQVTM and CDR2 ANQGSEA. Trimming shortened V by 4 bases and J by 6 bases, and 19 bases separated the two germline ends. CDR3 bases: TGCAGCGTTGGCTCCTCTGGGGGCTTCGGCGAGCAGTACTTC. Translating gives CSVGSSGGFGEQYF.

This chain links TRBV11-2 with TRBJ2-7; 12 bases map to TRBD2. The germline gives CDR1 SGHAT, CDR2 FQNNGV. The CDR3 consists of 14 residues. The V segment lost 2 bases and the J segment 6 bases; nucleotides outside the gene matches: 2. As DNA, the CDR3 is TGTGCCAGCAGCTTACTACTAGCGGGAGGCGAGCAGTACTTC. Protein product: CASSLLLAGGEQYF.

The chain combines TRBV6-5 with TRBJ1-5; 10 positions match TRBD1. V lost 8 bases, J lost 2 bases, and 3 bases stayed unmatched. Germline lookup yields CDR1 MNHEY and CDR2 SVGAGI. This CDR3 region has 14 residues. The CDR3 protein is CASGGTGGNQPQHF. The DNA of the CDR3 is TGTGCCAGCGGGGGGACAGGGGGCAATCAGCCCCAGCATTTT.

This chain links TRBV5-1 with TRBJ1-4; 11 bases agree with TRBD1. The length of the CDR3 is 15 residues. V was clipped by 4 bases and J by 8 bases; unmatched bases: 7. Germline lookup yields CDR1 SGHRS and CDR2 YFSETQ. CDR3 sequence (DNA): TGCGCCAGCAGCCAACGGACAGGGGGCGGAGAAAAACTGTTTTTT. It translates to CASSQRTGGGEKLFF.

This clone came up a few times. This chain uses TRBV11-2 with TRBJ2-1, with TRBD1 matching over 11 bases. V lost 5 bases to trimming and J lost 0 bases; unmatched junction nucleotides: 9. The CDR3 consists of 18 residues. Per the germline V gene, CDR1 is SGHAT and CDR2 is FQNNGV. The CDR3 coding sequence is TGTGCCAGCAGCCCCCGGACAGGGGGCTTGAGCTCCTACAATGAGCAGTTCTTC. This encodes CASSPRTGGLSSYNEQFF.

The chain employs TRBV7-2 and TRBJ1-1; D perhaps matches TRBD1 (5 bases). Trimming removed 3 bases at V and 3 bases at J, with 8 bases between. This CDR3 comprises 13 residues. CDR1 and CDR2 (germline): SGHTA, FQGNSA. This CDR3 is CASSFGGDTEAFF. The DNA for the CDR3 is TGTGCCAGCAGCTTCGGGGGGGACACTGAAGCTTTCTTT.